The 21 T cell receptor beta chains given below trace back to one sample, sequenced in a study of T cell repertoires in cytomegalovirus infection. TCRdb reprocessed the reads via MiXCR and lists one record per CDR3 protein. The data show 200,000 or so distinct CDR3 sequences, about 21% seen once. The sequencing input was PBMCs. These receptors originate from a human donor in good health (CMV status not recorded). Some clones in this sample may be carry-over from other donors' samples.

The V call is TRBV12-3 or TRBV12-4, the J call TRBJ2-3, with D perhaps TRBD2 (6 bases). V was shortened by 4 bases and J by 0 bases, with 14 bases between the two germline ends. The length of the CDR3 is 16 residues. This CDR3 is CASSWGRIRSTDTQYF. DNA for the CDR3: TGTGCCAGCAGTTGGGGGAGGATTCGAAGCACAGATACGCAGTATTTT.

This clonotype was picked up a small number of times. The chain has TRBV20-1 and TRBJ2-5, with D hard to call. Germline V gives CDR1 DFQATT, CDR2 SNEGSKA (reference sequence). The CDR3 contains 14 residues. V lost 4 bases and J lost 1, with 13 bases in between. The CDR3: CSAISTVSQETQYF. Here the CDR3 DNA reads TGCAGTGCTATCAGTACTGTCAGCCAAGAGACCCAGTACTTC.

This clonotype has just a few counts. The gene calls are TRBV5-6 and TRBJ1-1, with TRBD1 as a possible D gene (5 bases). There are 14 residues in the CDR3. Per germline, CDR1 SGHDT and CDR2 YYEEEE. Trimming cost V 3 bases and J 7 bases, with 16 bases left between them. The CDR3 DNA reads TGTGCCAGCAGCTCGACCGGGACTGGGAGTGAAGCTTTCTTT. This encodes CASSSTGTGSEAFF.

This clonotype was seen many times. V usage is TRBV7-8 and J usage is TRBJ1-1, with a possible D match to TRBD1 (6 bases). Trimming left V 7 bases short and J 2 bases short, with 17 bases between. Germline V CDR1 and CDR2: SGHVS, FQNEAQ. This CDR3 comprises 15 residues. CDR3 sequence: CASIPWGHANTEAFF. CDR3 nucleotide sequence: TGTGCCAGCATCCCTTGGGGACACGCTAACACTGAAGCTTTCTTT.

The J gene is TRBJ1-4, the V gene TRBV7-9; 7 positions agree with TRBD1. Germline values: CDR1 SEHNR, CDR2 FQNEAQ (reference sequence). The CDR3 covers 14 residues. The V segment lost 4 bases and the J segment 8 bases; nucleotides outside the gene matches: 7. CDR3 sequence reads: CASSSPGQREKLFF. Written as DNA, the CDR3 is TGTGCCAGCAGCTCACCGGGACAGCGGGAAAAACTGTTTTTT.

This clonotype was observed a handful of times. The V gene is TRBV27, the J gene TRBJ1-3; D is unresolved. Trimming stripped 6 bases from V and 0 bases from J, with 12 bases between. The CDR3 extends over 15 amino acids. Germline V gene sequence: CDR1 MNHEY, CDR2 SMNVEV (reference sequence). The CDR3 sequence is CASSSDGYSGNTIYF. CDR3 in DNA: TGTGCCAGCAGCTCTGACGGATACTCTGGAAACACCATATATTTT.

The chain couples TRBV18 to TRBJ2-6; D is unresolved. Per the germline V gene, CDR1 is KGHSH and CDR2 is LQKENI. Trimming took off 0 bases at V and 2 bases at J, with 8 bases between the two ends. This CDR3 comprises 16 residues. CDR3: CASSPPRQAGANVLTF. CDR3 nucleotides: TGTGCCAGCTCACCACCTCGGCAGGCTGGGGCCAACGTCCTGACTTTC.

As concerns this clonotype: Since a much larger clone is just one base distant, this may be a read error. The chain has TRBV7-9 and TRBJ2-1; D is unresolved. Germline CDR1 and CDR2: SEHNR and FQNEAQ (reference sequence). This CDR3 has 15 residues. The CDR3 spells CASSLALHSGSERFF. The CDR3 DNA sequence: TGTGCCAGCAGCTTAGCGCTTCATTCCGGTAGTGAGCGGTTCTTC.

The chain employs TRBV5-5 and TRBJ2-1; TRBD2 might be the D (5 bases). Between the trimmed V and J ends, which lost 7 bases and 2 bases, there was a span of 13 bases. The CDR3 is 14 amino acids. Germline V gene lookup returns CDR1 SGHKS and CDR2 YYEKEE (reference sequence). This chain's CDR3 is CASGSPYPYNEQFF. In nucleotides, the CDR3 is TGTGCCAGCGGGAGTCCCTACCCCTACAATGAGCAGTTCTTC.

This chain connects TRBV28 to TRBJ2-6; TRBD2 matches at 11 bases. The CDR3 consists of 20 residues. Trimming took 6 bases from V and 3 from J; bases not matched to a gene: 16. Germline V gene lookup returns CDR1 MDHEN and CDR2 SYDVKM. DNA for the CDR3: TGTGCCAGCAGCTCTACGACCACTAGCGGGAGAATCAGTGGGGCCAACGTCCTGACTTTC. As protein: CASSSTTTSGRISGANVLTF.

This clonotype occurred many times. V is TRBV12-3 or TRBV12-4 and J is TRBJ1-4; D remains unclear. The CDR3 consists of 12 residues. Deletions cut 3 bases from V and 8 bases from J, with 7 bases between. The CDR3 protein is CASSFLGEKLFF. CDR3 nucleotides: TGTGCCAGCAGTTTCTTGGGAGAAAAACTGTTTTTT.

The sample holds many counts of this clonotype. This sequence joins TRBV7-2 and TRBJ2-7; the D gene is possibly TRBD1 (6 bases). CDR3 length: 17 amino acids. Trimming took off 5 bases at V and 4 bases at J, with 24 bases between the two ends. Looked up from germline, CDR1 is SGHTA and CDR2 is FQGNSA. CDR3 DNA: TGTGCCAGCAGCCTGGCCTGGACAGCTTCGAGCGGATACGAGCAGTACTTC. Amino acid sequence: CASSLAWTASSGYEQYF.

Only one count was recorded for this clonotype. J is TRBJ2-7 and V is TRBV13; 11 nucleotides line up with TRBD2. CDR1 PRHDT and CDR2 FYEKMQ come from the germline V gene (reference sequence). This CDR3 contains 17 residues. The trim removed 0 bases at V and 3 bases at J, leaving 7 bases unmatched. Here the CDR3 DNA reads TGTGCCAGCAGCTTAGGAAGGACTAGCGGGTATCACTACGAGCAGTACTTC. Translating gives CASSLGRTSGYHYEQYF.

This clonotype has at least ten counts. The chain is built from TRBV7-2 and TRBJ1-1, with D perhaps matching TRBD1 (5 bases). V dropped 7 bases and J dropped 1 base, with 16 bases sitting between them. Germline CDR1 reads SGHTA; CDR2 reads FQGNSA. CDR3 length equals 15 residues. CDR3: CASKGPLTWNTEAFF. The CDR3 DNA reads as TGTGCCAGCAAGGGACCGCTCACTTGGAACACTGAAGCTTTCTTT.

This clonotype appeared a few times. This chain connects TRBV6-2 or TRBV6-3 to TRBJ1-1; maybe TRBD1 (6 bases). The germline CDR1 and CDR2 sequences are MNHEY and SVGEGT. Trimming removed 4 bases at V and 0 bases at J, with 24 bases between. The CDR3 runs to 19 residues. The CDR3 sequence: CASSLNVGRGARMNTEAFF. In nucleotides, the CDR3 is TGTGCCAGCAGTTTAAACGTAGGGAGGGGGGCACGGATGAACACTGAAGCTTTCTTT.

The rearrangement joins TRBV6-5 to TRBJ1-1, with D maybe TRBD1 (6 bases). The CDR3 extends over 15 amino acids. With 5 bases removed from V and 1 base from J, the gap between germline ends came to 14 bases. Germline values: CDR1 MNHEY, CDR2 SVGAGI. This chain's CDR3 is CASSNIRTANTEAFF. In DNA form, the CDR3 reads TGTGCCAGCAGTAATATAAGGACAGCGAACACTGAAGCTTTCTTT.

The chain joins TRBV27 to TRBJ2-7; TRBD1 matches 10 bases. J was trimmed by 4 bases and V by 6 bases; bases with no gene match: 6. This CDR3 has 14 residues. The germline CDR1 and CDR2 sequences are MNHEY and SMNVEV (reference sequence). In DNA form, the CDR3 reads TGTGCCAGCAGCCTTTCGGACAGGGGGTACGAGCAGTACTTC. Encoded protein: CASSLSDRGYEQYF.

This clonotype has a handful of counts. The V and J genes are TRBV3-1 and TRBJ1-1; no clear D. This CDR3 has 14 residues. From germline, CDR1 is LGHDT and CDR2 YNNKEL (reference sequence). Trimming left V 4 bases short and J 0 bases short, with 9 bases between. In DNA form, the CDR3 reads TGTGCCAGCAGCCGAGGGTCCATGAACACTGAAGCTTTCTTT. Its protein product is CASSRGSMNTEAFF.

This clonotype was observed a handful of times. This sequence joins TRBV7-2 and TRBJ2-1; 9 bases are shared with TRBD2. The CDR3 spans 13 residues. The germline CDR1 and CDR2 sequences are SGHTA and FQGNSA. V dropped 2 bases and J dropped 9; count of bases not matched to a gene: 2. The CDR3 reads CASSLWREGEQFF. The CDR3 nucleotides are TGTGCCAGCAGCTTATGGCGGGAGGGTGAGCAGTTCTTC.

V usage is TRBV7-9 and J usage is TRBJ2-1; possibly TRBD1 for D (5 bases). CDR1 is SEHNR, CDR2 FQNEAQ, per germline (reference sequence). The V end was cut by 5 bases, the J end by 4 bases, with 18 bases between. The CDR3 is 16 residues long. The CDR3, as DNA: TGTGCCAGCAGCCCCCCGGCAGGGATGGAGTACAATGAGCAGTTCTTC. Amino acid sequence: CASSPPAGMEYNEQFF.

At least ten counts were recorded for this clonotype. The chain employs TRBV7-2 and TRBJ2-2, with a tentative D call TRBD1 (5 bases). The CDR3 runs 13 residues. The ends were cut back, 5 bases at V and 7 bases at J, with 11 bases in the middle. Looked up from germline, CDR1 is SGHTA and CDR2 is FQGNSA. The CDR3 loop is CASSRNRLGELFF. CDR3 DNA sequence: TGTGCCAGCAGCCGAAACAGGCTCGGGGAGCTGTTTTTT.